Presented here are 11 T cell receptor beta chains from one specimen sequenced in a study of blood T cell repertoires in COVID-19. Profiled with immunoSEQ multiplex PCR; TCRdb holds only in-frame clones, not every one. This table holds about 280,000 clones, roughly 90% found once. The sample comprised peripheral blood. The origin of the receptors is a woman under 40 with COVID-19, enrolled during active disease.

This clone was found once. V gene TRBV13 combines with J gene TRBJ2-5; 12 bases are a match to TRBD2. Germline-derived CDR1 and CDR2 are PRHDT and FYEKMQ (reference sequence). The CDR3 loop spans 17 amino acids. The J segment lost 5 bases and the V segment lost 3 bases, leaving 10 bases of the junction unmatched. DNA of the CDR3: TGTGCCAGCAGCTTTTCCGCTAGCGGGGGGGCATGGGAGACCCAGTACTTC. Protein: CASSFSASGGAWETQYF.

This chain joins TRBV27 and TRBJ1-5; possibly TRBD1 for D (5 bases). The germline CDR1 and CDR2 sequences are MNHEY and SMNVEV (reference sequence). V was trimmed by 5 bases and J by 4 bases, leaving 15 bases between them. This CDR3 is built from 15 residues. The CDR3 DNA reads TGTGCCAGCAGTGATGCAGGGTTGGGGAATCAGCCCCAGCATTTT. Protein: CASSDAGLGNQPQHF.

This clone was detected only a few times. The chain joins TRBV6-5 to TRBJ2-1, with a weak D call TRBD2 (6 bases). Trimming took 5 bases from V and 0 from J, leaving 11 bases between them. Germline V gene sequence: CDR1 MNHEY, CDR2 SVGAGI. This CDR3 comprises 15 residues. The CDR3 is CASSPTSASYNEQFF. The CDR3 coding sequence is TGTGCCAGCAGTCCGACTAGTGCCTCCTACAATGAGCAGTTCTTC.

The V call is TRBV4-1, the J call TRBJ1-5; D is perhaps TRBD1 (5 bases). This CDR3 comprises 14 residues. CDR1 is MGHRA, CDR2 YSYEKL, per germline. The V end was cut by 4 bases, the J end by 1 base, with 8 bases between. For the CDR3, the DNA is TGCGCCAGCAGCCTGCGACAGAGCAATCAGCCCCAGCATTTT. This sequence encodes CASSLRQSNQPQHF.

V gene TRBV19 combines with J gene TRBJ1-2, with D perhaps TRBD1 (5 bases). Germline lookup yields CDR1 LNHDA and CDR2 SQIVND (reference sequence). This CDR3 comprises 15 residues. Trimming removed 8 bases from V and 2 bases from J, with 18 bases in between. This CDR3 is CASLGRGPLNYGYTF. In DNA form, the CDR3 reads TGTGCCAGTCTAGGGAGGGGCCCTCTAAACTATGGCTACACCTTC.

The CDR3 DNA is TGTGCCAGTAGTAAACGGGGAATATACAATGAGCAGTTCTTC. Translated: CASSKRGIYNEQFF. The J gene is TRBJ2-1, the V gene TRBV19; possibly TRBD2 for D (5 bases). Germline CDR1 LNHDA, CDR2 SQIVND (reference sequence). The CDR3 is made up of 14 amino acids. The V end lost 4 bases, the J end lost 4 bases, and 11 bases lay between the germline ends.

The gene calls are TRBV27 and TRBJ2-2; D is possibly TRBD2 (6 bases). The CDR3 is made up of 14 amino acids. Germline V CDR1 and CDR2: MNHEY, SMNVEV (reference sequence). Trimming pared 5 bases from V and 8 bases from J, leaving 15 bases between. The CDR3 bases are TGTGCCAGCAGTCCCGGGAGACTTGTTGGGGAGCTGTTTTTT. The encoded protein is CASSPGRLVGELFF.

The rearrangement links TRBV4-1 to TRBJ1-2; D not resolved. Germline V gene lookup returns CDR1 MGHRA and CDR2 YSYEKL. The ends were cut back, 1 base at V and 4 bases at J, with 4 bases in the middle. This CDR3 has 12 amino acids. For the CDR3, the DNA is TGCGCCAGCAGCCAAGCCAGCTATGGCTACACCTTC. It translates to CASSQASYGYTF.

This clone was seen more than once but under ten times. This sequence joins TRBV5-6 and TRBJ1-3; D is ambiguous. CDR1 and CDR2 from the germline V gene are SGHDT and YYEEEE. V was pared by 5 bases and J by 0 bases, with 9 bases between. The CDR3 extends over 14 amino acids. CDR3 nucleotides: TGTGCCAGCAGAGCTATCGGCTCTGGAAACACCATATATTTT. Its protein product is CASRAIGSGNTIYF.

Of note for this clone: The sample contains more than one DNA sequence encoding this CDR3. The chain links TRBV2 to TRBJ2-7, with D possibly matching TRBD1 (5 bases). V was pared by 5 bases and J by 0 bases, with 20 bases between. This CDR3 region has 17 residues. The germline V gene has CDR1 SNHLY and CDR2 FYNNEI. CDR3 sequence (DNA): TGTGCCAGCAGTCACCCCAGAGAGGACACCACCTCCTACGAGCAGTACTTC. Its translation: CASSHPREDTTSYEQYF.

The rearrangement links TRBV18 to TRBJ2-1; D perhaps matches TRBD2 (5 bases). Germline-derived CDR1 and CDR2 are KGHSH and LQKENI. The CDR3 runs 13 residues. The V gene lost 0 bases and the J gene lost 9 bases, with 9 bases spanning the gap. The CDR3 DNA follows: TGTGCCAGCTCACCACCGGAGGTCGGTGAGCAGTTCTTC. Translation gives CASSPPEVGEQFF.